This T cell receptor (beta chain) was sequenced in a study of cytomegalovirus exposure and HLA in healthy donors. V dropped 4 bases and J dropped 2; count of bases not matched to a gene: 10. The CDR3 extends over 16 amino acids. CDR1 is KGHSH, CDR2 LQKENI, per germline. In the PCR, 60 Vbeta and 13 Jbeta primers were used. TCRdb's copy holds only in-frame clones and misses some; the assay was immunoSEQ multiplex PCR. This table holds a few hundred thousand clones, approximately 79% found once. The rearrangement uses TRBV18 and TRBJ1-1, with 7 bases identical to TRBD1. Material: PBMCs. The TCR originated in a man aged 18 to 29 in good health and CMV-seronegative. Written as DNA, the CDR3 is TGTGCCAGCTCACAGGACAGGCCTCCAATAAACACTGAAGCTTTCTTT. Its translation is CASSQDRPPINTEAFF.